Presented here are 4 T cell receptor beta chains from one specimen sequenced in a study of CD8 T cells in ankylosing spondylitis. In TCRdb, the 5' RACE reads were re-called with MiXCR into one record per CDR3 protein. The sample includes 500,000 or so distinct CDR3 sequences, about 5.7% seen only once; the top ten take around 3.6%. Study results and caveats: A TCR beta motif of 8 or 9 highly homologous variants appeared characteristic of ankylosing spondylitis blood.

No cognate antigen is known for these TCRs. Sequencing was carried out using blood, either unsorted or a sorted T cell fraction (not recorded which). Every receptor here comes from a male donor with ankylosing spondylitis.

This clonotype has a count of ten or more. The V and J genes are TRBV9 and TRBJ2-3; weak D call: TRBD2 (6 bases). V was clipped by 1 base and J by 3 bases, with 12 bases between them. This CDR3 has 15 residues. Germline CDR1 and CDR2: SGDLS and YYNGEE. The CDR3 DNA sequence: TGTGCCAGCAGCGTATACGGGAGCGAGACAGATACGCAGTATTTT. Protein: CASSVYGSETDTQYF.

The sample holds many counts of this clonotype. The rearrangement links TRBV7-2 to TRBJ1-2; tentative D call: TRBD1 (6 bases). Germline-derived CDR1 and CDR2 are SGHTA and FQGNSA. The V end was cut by 2 bases, the J end by 5 bases, with 12 bases between. CDR3 length equals 14 residues. The CDR3 DNA is TGTGCCAGCAGCTTAACGGGGGCGGGATATGGCTACACCTTC. It encodes CASSLTGAGYGYTF. The full variable domain, its missing parts supplied by reference TRBV7-2 and TRBJ1-2, is GAGVSQSPSNKVTEKGKDVELRCDPISGHTALYWYRQSLGQGLEFLIYFQGNSAPDKSGLPSDRFSAERTGGSVSTLTIQRTQQEDSAVYLCASSLTGAGYGYTFGSGTRLTVV.

This clonotype was seen ten or more times. The rearrangement uses TRBV12-3 or TRBV12-4 and TRBJ1-2; a possible D gene is TRBD1 (5 bases). Trimming left V 4 bases short and J 8 bases short, with 17 bases between. The CDR3 runs 14 residues. The DNA for the CDR3 is TGTGCCAGCAGTTGGGGGAATCCATATTACGGCTACACCTTC. The encoded protein is CASSWGNPYYGYTF.

The V and J genes are TRBV19 and TRBJ2-5; TRBD2 matches at 11 bases. This CDR3 comprises 13 residues. The germline V gene has CDR1 LNHDA and CDR2 SQIVND (reference sequence). Unmatched junction bases numbered 6, after V lost 10 bases and J lost 5 bases. The CDR3 bases are TGTGCCACCTCGGGACTAGCGGTCGAGACCCAGTACTTC. It specifies CATSGLAVETQYF.